This T cell receptor (beta chain) was sequenced during a study of shared clonotypes between healthy human individuals. In germline, CDR1 is SGHVS, CDR2 FQNEAQ. This CDR3 contains 16 residues. V was clipped by 8 bases and J by 4 bases, with 21 bases between them. Source study methods: From ImmunoSEQ came sequences covering only the junction and carrying no quality scores, so filtering differed. Method: immunoSEQ multiplex PCR; TCRdb's copy keeps in-frame clones and lacks some. That table is the source of V, J and clone size, and D and trimming were worked out from the DNA. The sample has millions of clones, about 92% seen once.

The clonotype was recovered from a man in his late teens or twenties in good health. The V and J genes are TRBV7-8 and TRBJ2-1; D may match TRBD1 or TRBD2 (6 bases each). The sequenced sample consisted of naive CD4+ T cells sorted from blood. Subset noted: CD45RA+ positively selected. The CDR3 DNA reads TGTGCCAGCGGATTCCCGGGGGCCGTGAGATACAATGAGCAGTTCTTC. Its protein product is CASGFPGAVRYNEQFF.